The clone carrying this T cell receptor (beta chain) was seen only once. Antigen specificity is unknown. A much larger clone is a single base away; this may be a read error. These data belong to a study of breast tumors, draining lymph nodes, adjacent tissues. General observations from the study: The lymph node origin of tumor T cells was framed as consistent with a hypothesis, not demonstrated. Tumors had less TCR diversity than lymph nodes, more than nontumor tissue.

One entry per CDR3 protein, called by TCRdb with MiXCR from the multiplex PCR reads. The sample carries about 130,000 distinct CDR3 sequences, approximately 22% recorded once. The lymph nodes were axillary draining lymph nodes from breast cancer patients. The germline CDR1 and CDR2 sequences are SEHNR and FQNEAQ (reference sequence). The CDR3 is 14 residues long. With 6 bases clipped from V and 4 bases from J, the junction kept 6 bases outside the gene matches. Source material: axillary lymph node tissue. This TCR derives from a female donor with breast cancer. Some clones in this sample may be carry-over from other donors' samples. The J gene is TRBJ1-3, the V gene TRBV7-9; 7 bases map to TRBD1. CDR3 amino acids: CASRPRDRGNTIYF. CDR3 nucleotides: TGTGCCAGCAGACCCCGGGACAGAGGAAACACCATATATTTT.